These T cell receptor beta chains were read from a single sample in a study of blood T cell repertoires in COVID-19. Profiled with immunoSEQ multiplex PCR; TCRdb holds only in-frame clones, not every one. In the table there are roughly 29,000 clones, 87% of which are singletons. The sequencing sample was made of peripheral blood. These receptor sequences come from a human donor in a cohort sampled during active COVID-19. Each CDR3 is given with its conserved first and last residue. The D gene is left open where the match is weak. Size values are once, few and many counts, or a class for expanded clones, and some rows have none.

DNA: TGTGCCTGGAGTGGGGGCATGAACACTGAAGCTTTCTTT
CDR3: CAWSGGMNTEAFF
J: TRBJ1-1
V: TRBV30
size: NA
D: NA

DNA: TGTGCCAGCAGCTTGGGGTATGGATCTGAGGCCTACGAGCAGTACTTC
CDR3: CASSLGYGSEAYEQYF
J: TRBJ2-7
V: TRBV5-5
size: NA
D: NA

DNA: TGTGCCAGCAGCTCGGGACAGAGCTCCTACAATGAGCAGTTCTTC
CDR3: CASSSGQSSYNEQFF
J: TRBJ2-1
V: TRBV5-5
size: NA
D: TRBD1

DNA: TGTGCCAGCAGCCCGCTAGCGGAAGCGCCCTACAATGAGCAGTTCTTC
CDR3: CASSPLAEAPYNEQFF
J: TRBJ2-1
V: TRBV3-1/TRBV3-2
size: NA
D: TRBD2

DNA: TGTGCTAGTGGTTTGCCCGGGACAGGGGATACGCAGTATTTT
CDR3: CASGLPGTGDTQYF
J: TRBJ2-3
V: TRBV12-5
size: NA
D: TRBD1

DNA: TGCGCCAGCAGCTTGGTACAGGGTGGGGCCCAAGAGACCCAGTACTTC
CDR3: CASSLVQGGAQETQYF
J: TRBJ2-5
V: TRBV5-1
size: NA
D: NA

DNA: TGTGCCAGCAGCAACACTCGACGGGGGGATCAGCCCCAGCATTTT
CDR3: CASSNTRRGDQPQHF
J: TRBJ1-5
V: TRBV6-5
size: NA
D: NA

DNA: TGTGCCAGCACCTTCAGAGGTGGGGAATTCACAGGCACTGAAGCTTTCTTT
CDR3: CASTFRGGEFTGTEAFF
J: TRBJ1-1
V: TRBV7-9
size: NA
D: NA

DNA: TGTGCCAGCACCCAGGGGGTCAATGGCTACACCTTC
CDR3: CASTQGVNGYTF
J: TRBJ1-2
V: TRBV7-2
size: once
D: TRBD1

DNA: TGTGCCAGCAGTCAGGGGGCGAGCAATCAGCCCCAGCATTTT
CDR3: CASSQGASNQPQHF
J: TRBJ1-5
V: TRBV6-6
size: few
D: TRBD1

DNA: TGTGCCAGCAGCCCGACTAGCGGGGGAACCTACGAGCAGTACTTC
CDR3: CASSPTSGGTYEQYF
J: TRBJ2-7
V: TRBV7-6
size: once
D: TRBD2

DNA: TGTGCCAGCTCACCAGACAGGGGGTCGGGTGGCTACACCTTC
CDR3: CASSPDRGSGGYTF
J: TRBJ1-2
V: TRBV18
size: NA
D: TRBD1

DNA: TGTGCCAGCAGTGGGGGCGCGGGGAGGGCGGCTTCCGAAGCTTTCTTT
CDR3: CASSGGAGRAASEAFF
J: TRBJ1-1
V: TRBV6-2/TRBV6-3
size: once
D: NA

DNA: TGCGCCAGCAGTAGAGGACAGGTCTCTGGAAACACCATATATTTT
CDR3: CASSRGQVSGNTIYF
J: TRBJ1-3
V: TRBV5-1
size: NA
D: TRBD1

DNA: TGCGCCAGCAGCTTGGGGTACATAGCGAACACTGAAGCTTTCTTT
CDR3: CASSLGYIANTEAFF
J: TRBJ1-1
V: TRBV5-1
size: once
D: NA

DNA: TGTGCAAGCGGGAGCTCCTACGAGCAGTACTTC
CDR3: CASGSSYEQYF
J: TRBJ2-7
V: TRBV7-2
size: NA
D: TRBD2

DNA: TGTGCCAGCTCACCACTCCAGAAAGGGACAGGAGGATCTGGGGCCAACGTCCTGACTTTC
CDR3: CASSPLQKGTGGSGANVLTF
J: TRBJ2-6
V: TRBV18
size: NA
D: TRBD1

DNA: TGCGCCAGCAGCCAACCGACTAGCGGGGGGCGGGGTACGCAGTATTTT
CDR3: CASSQPTSGGRGTQYF
J: TRBJ2-3
V: TRBV4-1
size: NA
D: TRBD2

DNA: TGTGCCAGCAGATCAGGGGGCGCAGCTTTCTTT
CDR3: CASRSGGAAFF
J: TRBJ1-1
V: TRBV6-5
size: few
D: TRBD1

DNA: TGTGCCAGCAGCCCTACAGGCCCTGAGCAGTTCTTC
CDR3: CASSPTGPEQFF
J: TRBJ2-1
V: TRBV3-1/TRBV3-2
size: NA
D: NA

DNA: TGTGCCAGCAGCCAAGTCTCGGGCGGGGCGGGGTCAGATACGCAGTATTTT
CDR3: CASSQVSGGAGSDTQYF
J: TRBJ2-3
V: TRBV4-2
size: NA
D: NA

DNA: TGTGCCAGCAGCGAACGGACTAGCGGAAAAGACAATGAGCAGTTCTTC
CDR3: CASSERTSGKDNEQFF
J: TRBJ2-1
V: TRBV4-2
size: NA
D: TRBD2

DNA: TGTGCCAGCAAGACAGAAAAAGCGGGGGGGGCAGATACGCAGTATTTT
CDR3: CASKTEKAGGADTQYF
J: TRBJ2-3
V: TRBV5-4
size: NA
D: TRBD2

DNA: TGTGCCAGCAGACGGGCGGGGGCGTATGGTGAAAAACTGTTTTTT
CDR3: CASRRAGAYGEKLFF
J: TRBJ1-4
V: TRBV2
size: NA
D: NA

DNA: TGTGCCAGCAGCCTAGACGGACTAGCGATAAATCACACAGATACGCAGTATTTT
CDR3: CASSLDGLAINHTDTQYF
J: TRBJ2-3
V: TRBV7-3
size: NA
D: TRBD2

DNA: TGTGCCAGCAGCACAAATCTAGCGGGAGGTGAGCAGTTCTTC
CDR3: CASSTNLAGGEQFF
J: TRBJ2-1
V: TRBV3-1/TRBV3-2
size: NA
D: TRBD2